The 20 T cell receptor beta chains listed next were all sequenced from one sample in a study of OX40 agonist ivuxolimab in advanced cancers. The data were produced by immunoSEQ multiplex PCR, yet TCRdb's version contains in-frame clones alone and is incomplete. The table shows 65,000 to 100,000 clones, with more than 85% occurring only once. Sequencing used CD4+ or CD8+ T cells sorted from blood, obtained in a trial of the OX40 agonist ivuxolimab. The source is an adult with an advanced solid tumor such as melanoma, head and neck, liver or kidney cancer.

This chain uses TRBV21-1 with TRBJ2-5; the listed D gene, TRBD1, was not tested against the DNA. TRBV21-1 represents a pseudogene. The CDR3 totals 15 residues. The CDR3, as DNA: TGTGCCAGCAGAACCGGGACAGGGGAGAGGGAGACCCAGTACTTC. Its protein is CASRTGTGERETQYF.

V usage is TRBV5-6 and J usage is TRBJ2-3; TRBD1 is a possible D gene (5 bases). With 0 bases removed from V and 6 bases from J, the gap between germline ends came to 8 bases. The CDR3 totals 13 residues. CDR1 is SGHDT, CDR2 YYEEEE, per germline. The CDR3 DNA is TGTGCCAGCAGCTTGGTAGGGGTGGATACGCAGTATTTT. Encoded protein: CASSLVGVDTQYF.

The chain recombines TRBV18 with TRBJ2-2, with a possible D match to TRBD2 (5 bases). Trimming left V 2 bases short and J 1 base short, with 11 bases between. Germline V gives CDR1 KGHSH, CDR2 LQKENI. The CDR3 covers 16 residues. The CDR3 is CASSPAGRQNTGELFF. As DNA, the CDR3 is TGTGCCAGCTCACCAGCGGGTAGGCAGAACACCGGGGAGCTGTTTTTT.

This clone is a singleton in its sample. The gene calls are TRBV5-1 and TRBJ1-1; 8 positions agree with TRBD1. The V and J ends lost 0 bases and 5 bases, in that order; junction bases with no gene match: 6. Per germline, CDR1 SGHRS and CDR2 YFSETQ. This CDR3 is 15 amino acids long. The CDR3 coding sequence is TGCGCCAGCAGCTTGGGGGACAGGTCGGGAACTGAAGCTTTCTTT. This codes for CASSLGDRSGTEAFF.

In its sample, this clone was seen once. The chain is built from TRBV6-1 and TRBJ2-7; D not resolved. Germline V CDR1 and CDR2: MNHNS, SASEGT. Trimming shortened V by 10 bases and J by 9 bases, and 16 bases separated the two germline ends. This CDR3 contains 11 residues. This CDR3 reads CATQSQVSQYF. The CDR3, as DNA: TGTGCCACCCAAAGCCAGGTATCGCAGTACTTC.

This chain uses TRBV14 with TRBJ1-4, with D maybe TRBD1 (6 bases). This CDR3 spans 15 amino acids. Looked up from germline, CDR1 is SGHDN and CDR2 is FVKESK. V lost 6 bases, J lost 7 bases, and 18 bases lay in between. The CDR3 region has the DNA TGTGCCAGCAGTCCACGGATGGACAGTGGTGAAAAACTGTTTTTT. Its protein product is CASSPRMDSGEKLFF.

This clone turned up a few times. This CDR3 reads CASSSRGWGTEAFF. CDR3 DNA: TGCGCCAGCAGCTCCAGGGGATGGGGCACTGAAGCTTTCTTT. The chain links TRBV5-1 to TRBJ1-1; TRBD1 is a possible D gene (6 bases). The V gene lost 3 bases and the J gene lost 4 bases, with 13 bases spanning the gap. The CDR3 extends over 14 amino acids. Germline V gives CDR1 SGHRS, CDR2 YFSETQ.

The V gene is TRBV30, the J gene TRBJ1-1; D is possibly TRBD1 (6 bases). From germline, CDR1 is GTSNPN and CDR2 SVGIG (reference sequence). This CDR3 has 15 residues. V shed 4 bases and J shed 3 bases, with 18 bases lying between them. DNA of the CDR3: TGTGCCTGGACGAAGGGAGGGGGGCTGTACACTGAAGCTTTCTTT. Translated: CAWTKGGGLYTEAFF.

The chain joins TRBV7-6 to TRBJ2-5, with D uncertain. CDR3 length equals 16 residues. V was cut by 1 base and J by 0 bases, with 12 bases left in between. Germline assignment: CDR1 SGHVS and CDR2 FNYEAQ. CDR3 residues: CASSLGPLGNQETQYF. The CDR3 DNA reads as TGTGCCAGCAGCTTAGGCCCCTTGGGAAACCAAGAGACCCAGTACTTC. The whole variable domain, filled in from reference TRBV7-6 and TRBJ2-5, reads GAGVSQSPRYKVTKRGQDVALRCDPISGHVSLYWYRQALGQGPEFLTYFNYEAQQDKSGLPNDRFSAERPEGSISTLTIQRTEQRDSAMYRCASSLGPLGNQETQYFGPGTRLLVL.

The genes are TRBV30 and TRBJ2-7; TRBD2 matches at 8 bases. This CDR3 contains 13 residues. Germline values: CDR1 GTSNPN, CDR2 SVGIG (reference sequence). The trim removed 2 bases at V and 6 bases at J, leaving 6 bases unmatched. The CDR3 spells CAWSSLSGSEQYF. DNA of the CDR3: TGTGCCTGGAGTTCACTGAGCGGGAGCGAGCAGTACTTC.

This clone has just a few counts. This chain connects TRBV5-6 to TRBJ2-6; 8 bases agree with TRBD1. From germline, CDR1 is SGHDT and CDR2 YYEEEE. The CDR3 is 18 amino acids. V lost 0 bases to trimming and J lost 0 bases; unmatched junction nucleotides: 5. The CDR3 is CASSLVGTGTSGANVLTF. DNA for the CDR3: TGTGCCAGCAGCTTGGTGGGGACAGGCACCTCTGGGGCCAACGTCCTGACTTTC.

This clone was picked up one time. The chain joins TRBV10-3 to TRBJ2-1; 9 bases align to TRBD2. CDR3 length: 14 amino acids. V shed 4 bases, J shed 4 bases, and the junction held 2 bases outside the gene matches. The germline V gene has CDR1 ENHRY and CDR2 SYGVKD. For the CDR3, the DNA is TGTGCCATCAGTGTAGCGGGAGAGTACAATGAGCAGTTCTTC. The encoded protein is CAISVAGEYNEQFF.

This clone was counted a few times. This sequence joins TRBV10-3 and TRBJ1-1; TRBD1 matches at 9 bases. The CDR3 is 14 amino acids. Germline trimming cut 7 bases from V and 1 base from J; bases unmatched to any gene: 4. The V gene's germline CDR1 is ENHRY and CDR2 SYGVKD. The CDR3 spells CAIKLDRGNTEAFF. CDR3 sequence (DNA): TGTGCCATCAAATTGGACAGGGGGAACACTGAAGCTTTCTTT.

V gene TRBV5-1 combines with J gene TRBJ1-5, with a weak D call TRBD1 (6 bases). Germline V lookup: CDR1 SGHRS, CDR2 YFSETQ. V was clipped by 1 base and J by 5 bases, with 10 bases between them. This CDR3 region has 14 residues. Written as DNA, the CDR3 is TGCGCCAGCAGCTTGTTTTCAGGGGATCAGCCCCAGCATTTT. Amino acid sequence: CASSLFSGDQPQHF.

The V and J genes are TRBV5-4 and TRBJ1-2, with 8 bases lining up with TRBD1. With V trimmed by 3 bases and J by 7 bases, 11 bases remained unmatched. Germline loops: CDR1 SGHNT, CDR2 YYREEE (reference sequence). This CDR3 is 15 amino acids long. CDR3 DNA sequence: TGTGCCAGCAGCTCCCAACGGCAGGGGGCCTTTGGCTACACCTTC. As protein: CASSSQRQGAFGYTF.

The chain couples TRBV19 to TRBJ2-6; D is unresolved. V lost 5 bases and J 4 bases, leaving 12 bases between the germline ends. This CDR3 is built from 15 residues. Germline V lookup: CDR1 LNHDA, CDR2 SQIVND (reference sequence). The CDR3, as DNA: TGTGCCAGTAGTGAGTACGATGGAGGGGCCAACGTCCTGACTTTC. This gives the protein CASSEYDGGANVLTF.

This clone appeared a single time. The chain joins TRBV25-1 to TRBJ2-5, with D uncertain. Germline V lookup: CDR1 MGHDK, CDR2 SYGVNS. The CDR3 contains 14 residues. The germline V and J ends were trimmed by 1 base and 1 base, with 7 bases remaining between them. The CDR3 loop is CASSESVGQETQYF. The DNA for the CDR3 is TGTGCCAGCAGTGAATCGGTGGGCCAAGAGACCCAGTACTTC.

CDR3 nucleotides: TGTGCCAGCAGTTTTATCGGACGGGGAATCACTGGGGCCAACGTCCTGACTTTC. Translation gives CASSFIGRGITGANVLTF. This rearrangement joins TRBV28 to TRBJ2-6; possibly TRBD2 for D (5 bases). V lost 3 bases to trimming and J lost 2 bases, with 17 bases between them. The CDR3 runs 18 residues. CDR1 and CDR2 (germline): MDHEN, SYDVKM.

The genes are TRBV29-1 and TRBJ2-7; D is undetermined. The CDR3 consists of 12 residues. V gave up 0 bases and J gave up 4 bases, with 7 bases separating them. Germline values: CDR1 SQVTM, CDR2 ANQGSEA. The DNA of the CDR3 is TGCAGCGTTGAAGAGGCCTCTTACGAGCAGTACTTC. It encodes CSVEEASYEQYF.

The rearrangement links TRBV7-3 to TRBJ1-2; tentatively, D is TRBD1 (5 bases). This CDR3 has 13 residues. Between the trimmed V and J ends, which lost 5 bases and 5 bases, there was a span of 12 bases. Germline lookup yields CDR1 SGHTA and CDR2 FQGTGA. The CDR3 sequence: CASSPGTGYGYTF. CDR3 bases: TGTGCCAGCAGCCCCGGGACGGGATATGGCTACACCTTC.